This entry is about one TCR beta chain. No antigen is known for it. Researchers ran the PCR with 60 Vbeta and 13 Jbeta primers. Profiled with immunoSEQ multiplex PCR; TCRdb holds only in-frame clones, not every one. The repertoire includes 100,000 to 150,000 clones, roughly three quarters of them detected once, and roughly 1.9% sits in the top ten. The sample originates from a study of cytomegalovirus exposure and HLA in healthy donors. Study overall: There were 85 million or so unique TCRs (from HLA-typed donors) in an early data release. Study observations and caveats: In vitro experiments confirmed that three CMV-associated chains were specific for CMV antigens. A later analysis revealed that TCR association rates differed between HLA loci, peaking at DRB1 and bottoming out at HLA-C. Clonal expansion was found to be greater in HLA-associated TCR beta chains than in equally common others in a later analysis.

J was trimmed by 6 bases and V by 5 bases; bases with no gene match: 5. The CDR3 spans 13 residues. The germline CDR1 and CDR2 sequences are PRHDT and FYEKMQ (reference sequence). The sample consisted of PBMCs. The TCR sequence derives from a woman in her 40s in good health and CMV-seronegative. This chain joins TRBV13 and TRBJ1-2, with TRBD1 matching over 8 bases. CDR3 region: CASSLQGEDGYTF. CDR3 coding DNA: TGTGCCAGCAGCCTACAGGGGGAGGATGGCTACACCTTC.